This T cell receptor (beta chain) comes out of a study of PD-L1 blockade in urothelial cancer. Background on the study: Timepoints chosen for blood analysis were 3 weeks (second dose) and 6 weeks after treatment start.

Synthetically made TCR analog templates were put into each PCR as spikes. The repertoire was sequenced with immunoSEQ multiplex PCR; TCRdb's copy has only in-frame clones and lacks some. The sample includes more than 40,000 clones, around 86% of them seen just once. The time point: pretreatment peripheral blood. Sample numbers ranged from 1 to 8 per patient, encompassing pretreatment and on-treatment collections. The specimen comprised PBMCs, sampled around atezolizumab (anti-PD-L1) treatment. This TCR was sampled from a man aged 50-60 years with urothelial cancer.

DNA for the CDR3: TGTGCCAGCAGCCTTAGCGGGAGGGCCCTCAATGAGCAGTTCTTC. Protein sequence: CASSLSGRALNEQFF. The J gene is TRBJ2-1, the V gene TRBV7-2, with 11 bases lining up with TRBD2. Germline V gives CDR1 SGHTA, CDR2 FQGNSA. The V segment lost 5 bases and the J segment 6 bases; nucleotides outside the gene matches: 6. The CDR3 sequence is 15 residues long.